The 20 T cell receptor beta chains below were found in one sample sequenced in a study of identical twins. TCRdb re-called the 5' RACE reads with MiXCR, one entry per CDR3 protein. The repertoire holds roughly 470,000 distinct CDR3 sequences, with more than 13% as singletons. These data were also reused for a study on yellow fever vaccine responses in identical twins.

Sequenced input: CD4+ T cells sorted from blood. All receptors derive from a woman aged 18-29 years in good health.

Concerning this clonotype itself: One base away lies a much larger clone, so this may be a sequencing read error. The chain has TRBV7-6 and TRBJ1-2; 12 bases are shared with TRBD1. CDR1 and CDR2 (germline): SGHVS, FNYEAQ. The CDR3 contains 15 residues. The CDR3 protein is CASSPTGTGGDGFTF. CDR3 nucleotide sequence: TGTGCCAGCAGCCCGACTGGGACAGGGGGCGATGGCTTCACCTTC. Using reference TRBV7-6 and TRBJ1-2 for the parts outside the CDR3, the full variable domain is GAGVSQSPRYKVTKRGQDVALRCDPISGHVSLYWYRQALGQGPEFLTYFNYEAQQDKSGLPNDRFSAERPEGSISTLTIQRTEQRDSAMYRCASSPTGTGGDGFTFGSGTRLTVV.

This clonotype was seen a handful of times. The chain has TRBV20-1 and TRBJ2-7, with D perhaps TRBD2 (6 bases). Germline values: CDR1 DFQATT, CDR2 SNEGSKA (reference sequence). Trimming removed 1 base at V and 1 base at J, with 14 bases between. The CDR3 contains 15 residues. The CDR3 nucleotides are TGCAGTGCTAGAGCCTCGGGGGAGCGATCCTACGAGCAGTACTTC. Its protein is CSARASGERSYEQYF.

V is TRBV24-1 and J is TRBJ2-1; D is unclear. The ends were cut back, 3 bases at V and 8 bases at J, with 25 bases in the middle. Germline loops: CDR1 KGHDR, CDR2 SFDVKD. This CDR3 has 18 amino acids. CDR3 in DNA: TGTGCCACCAGTGATCCGACCCCCTCCTCCACAAAGCCCCATGAGCAGTTCTTC. Residues: CATSDPTPSSTKPHEQFF.

This clonotype was seen a few times. This may stem from a read error, because a much larger clone lies one nucleotide away. The DNA of the CDR3 is TGTGCCAGCAGCCCGGGGGCCTCCTACAATGAGCAGTTCTTC. Its protein is CASSPGASYNEQFF. This chain joins TRBV3-1 and TRBJ2-1, with D tentatively TRBD1 or TRBD2 (6 bases each). Germline V lookup: CDR1 LGHDT, CDR2 YNNKEL (reference sequence). This CDR3 contains 14 residues. V lost 4 bases and J lost 0, with 7 bases in between.

The chain couples TRBV25-1 to TRBJ1-4; no firm D call. V gave up 2 bases and J gave up 10 bases, with 5 bases separating them. The germline V gene has CDR1 MGHDK and CDR2 SYGVNS. The CDR3 spans 11 residues. CDR3: CASSEGVKLFF. CDR3 sequence (DNA): TGTGCCAGCAGTGAAGGAGTAAAACTGTTTTTT.

This clonotype was recorded a few times. For the CDR3, the DNA is TGTGCCAGCAGTTCCCCGGGCCTGGGAGGAGGCGAGCAGTACTTC. Encoded protein: CASSSPGLGGGEQYF. The chain recombines TRBV28 with TRBJ2-7, with D perhaps TRBD2 (6 bases). Germline CDR1 MDHEN, CDR2 SYDVKM. V lost 4 bases, J lost 6 bases, and 19 bases lay in between. CDR3 size: 15 residues.

This clonotype was seen a handful of times. V gene TRBV2 combines with J gene TRBJ2-6, with 7 bases identical to TRBD1. V trimming: 2 bases; J trimming: 6 bases; junction bases outside the gene matches: 10. CDR3 length: 17 amino acids. From germline, CDR1 is SNHLY and CDR2 FYNNEI. CDR3 DNA sequence: TGTGCCAGCAGTGAAAACAGGGGATCGAGAAAGGCCAACGTCCTGACTTTC. Encoded protein: CASSENRGSRKANVLTF.

The V and J genes are TRBV5-6 and TRBJ2-5, with 12 positions matching TRBD2. Trimming took 3 bases from V and 1 from J; bases not matched to a gene: 10. The CDR3 loop spans 18 amino acids. The germline gives CDR1 SGHDT, CDR2 YYEEEE. The CDR3 here is CASSSGGLAGKSQETQYF. CDR3 DNA sequence: TGTGCCAGCAGCTCTGGAGGACTAGCGGGAAAATCCCAAGAGACCCAGTACTTC.

The rearrangement joins TRBV7-9 to TRBJ2-1; weak D call: TRBD1 (6 bases). The length of the CDR3 is 15 residues. V was shortened by 2 bases and J by 8 bases, with 16 bases between the two germline ends. Germline loops: CDR1 SEHNR, CDR2 FQNEAQ (reference sequence). CDR3 sequence (DNA): TGTGCCAGCAGCTTAATCGGACAGAAGTGGGATGAGCAGTTCTTC. Its translation is CASSLIGQKWDEQFF.

This clonotype has more than one count but fewer than ten. The chain is built from TRBV27 and TRBJ2-5; a weak D match, TRBD2 (5 bases). The CDR3 covers 14 residues. Germline lookup yields CDR1 MNHEY and CDR2 SMNVEV (reference sequence). V lost 1 base to trimming and J lost 5 bases, with 11 bases between them. The CDR3 DNA reads TGTGCCAGCAGTTTATTTTCCGGGGTGGAGACCCAGTACTTC. Translation gives CASSLFSGVETQYF.

In its sample, this clonotype was seen a few times. The genes are TRBV7-2 and TRBJ2-1, with 9 bases identical to TRBD2. V was clipped by 2 bases and J by 8 bases; unmatched bases: 4. Germline lookup yields CDR1 SGHTA and CDR2 FQGNSA. The CDR3 sequence is 14 residues long. The CDR3 coding sequence is TGTGCCAGCAGCTTATTGCGGGGGGGCCATGAGCAGTTCTTC. It translates to CASSLLRGGHEQFF.

V is TRBV30 and J is TRBJ2-1; D might be TRBD1 (5 bases). V was clipped by 4 bases and J by 9 bases, with 19 bases between them. Germline CDR1 reads GTSNPN; CDR2 reads SVGIG (reference sequence). The CDR3 covers 14 residues. The CDR3 loop reads CAWTGAYFIGEQFF. The CDR3 coding sequence is TGTGCCTGGACTGGGGCTTACTTTATCGGTGAGCAGTTCTTC.

This clonotype was observed a few times. The CDR3, as DNA: TGTGCCAGCGTTAAGCGGGAGAAAGATACGCAGTATTTT. Amino acids: CASVKREKDTQYF. The chain recombines TRBV28 with TRBJ2-3, with 8 bases identical to TRBD2. The junction had 6 bases not matched to a gene; V was cut back by 8 bases and J by 5 bases. The CDR3 contains 13 residues. CDR1 and CDR2 from the germline V gene are MDHEN and SYDVKM.

The sample holds a few counts of this clonotype. V is TRBV15 and J is TRBJ1-1, with D perhaps matching TRBD1 (5 bases). The CDR3 extends over 16 amino acids. Looked up from germline, CDR1 is LNHNV and CDR2 is YYDKDF (reference sequence). The V end was cut by 3 bases, the J end by 3 bases, with 17 bases between. CDR3 sequence reads: CATSSPGLQEDTEAFF. Written as DNA, the CDR3 is TGTGCCACCAGCAGTCCGGGACTCCAGGAGGACACTGAAGCTTTCTTT.

In its sample, this clonotype was seen a few times. The chain couples TRBV5-6 to TRBJ2-3; tentatively, D is TRBD2 (5 bases). V gave up 3 bases and J gave up 1 base, with 9 bases separating them. The CDR3 covers 14 residues. Germline V lookup: CDR1 SGHDT, CDR2 YYEEEE. Written as DNA, the CDR3 is TGTGCCAGCAGCTCGGACTGGGGCACAGATACGCAGTATTTT. It yields the protein CASSSDWGTDTQYF.

There are a few counts of this clonotype. The J gene is TRBJ2-7, the V gene TRBV28, with 10 bases identical to TRBD1. Germline V CDR1 and CDR2: MDHEN, SYDVKM. CDR3 length: 17 residues. V trimming: 4 bases; J trimming: 3 bases; junction bases outside the gene matches: 12. The chain's CDR3 is CASSSTVGQGKVYEQYF. CDR3 DNA sequence: TGTGCCAGCAGTTCGACCGTGGGACAGGGGAAAGTCTACGAGCAGTACTTC.

A few counts support this clonotype. The chain employs TRBV6-2 or TRBV6-3 and TRBJ2-5, with 11 bases matching TRBD2. The CDR3 contains 18 residues. The V gene end was trimmed by 7 bases and the J gene end by 5 bases; junction bases not matched to a gene: 18. CDR1 MNHEY and CDR2 SVGEGT come from the germline V gene. CDR3 bases: TGTGCCAGCACCTCGTCCCCCAGAACTAGCGGGAGAATGGAGACCCAGTACTTC. It yields the protein CASTSSPRTSGRMETQYF.

The rearrangement joins TRBV6-2 or TRBV6-3 to TRBJ2-7; D is perhaps TRBD1 (5 bases). Germline assignment: CDR1 MNHEY and CDR2 SVGEGT. V gave up 6 bases and J gave up 6 bases, with 9 bases separating them. The CDR3 extends over 11 amino acids. Here the CDR3 reads CASRGTGEQYF. The CDR3 bases are TGTGCCAGCAGGGGAACAGGCGAGCAGTACTTC.

This clonotype was seen a few times. The chain employs TRBV10-3 and TRBJ2-1, with D perhaps given as TRBD1 or TRBD2 (6 bases each). The germline V and J ends were trimmed by 2 bases and 6 bases, with 14 bases remaining between them. Germline V CDR1 and CDR2: ENHRY, SYGVKD. The CDR3 sequence is 15 residues long. CDR3 protein: CAISEAGQGFNEQFF. CDR3 coding DNA: TGTGCCATCAGTGAGGCGGGACAAGGCTTCAATGAGCAGTTCTTC.

The chain couples TRBV20-1 to TRBJ1-4; D is unclear. The CDR3 has 12 amino acids. CDR1 and CDR2 from the germline V gene are DFQATT and SNEGSKA (reference sequence). V lost 6 bases and J lost 11, with 16 bases in between. CDR3 amino acids: CSAETFGEKLFF. The CDR3, as DNA: TGCAGTGCAGAAACGTTTGGGGAGAAACTGTTTTTT.